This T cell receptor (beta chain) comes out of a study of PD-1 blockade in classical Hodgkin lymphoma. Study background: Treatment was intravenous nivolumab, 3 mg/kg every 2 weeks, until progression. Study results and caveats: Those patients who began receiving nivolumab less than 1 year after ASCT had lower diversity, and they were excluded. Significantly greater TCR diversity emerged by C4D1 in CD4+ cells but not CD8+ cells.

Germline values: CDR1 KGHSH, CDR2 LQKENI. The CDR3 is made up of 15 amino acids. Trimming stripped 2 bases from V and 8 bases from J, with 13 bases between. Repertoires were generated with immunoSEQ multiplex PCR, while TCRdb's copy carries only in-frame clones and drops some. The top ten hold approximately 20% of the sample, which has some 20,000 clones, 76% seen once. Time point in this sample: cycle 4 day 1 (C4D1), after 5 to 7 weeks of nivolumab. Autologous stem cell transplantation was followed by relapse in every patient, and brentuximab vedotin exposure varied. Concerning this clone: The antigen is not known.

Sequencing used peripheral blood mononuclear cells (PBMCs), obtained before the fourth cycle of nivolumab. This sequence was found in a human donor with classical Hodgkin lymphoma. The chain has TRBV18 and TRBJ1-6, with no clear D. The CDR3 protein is CASSPAQGGDSPLHF. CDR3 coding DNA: TGTGCCAGCTCACCAGCTCAAGGCGGGGATTCACCCCTCCACTTT.